This T cell receptor (beta chain) appears in the sequencing data of a study of T cells in localized non-small cell lung cancer. Turning to this clone: Its target is unknown.

Using immunoSEQ multiplex PCR, the repertoire was profiled, and TCRdb retains in-frame clones only, with some absent. The table shows 9,600 or so clones, with around 90% occurring only once. V was pared by 6 bases and J by 13 bases, with 11 bases of the junction left unmatched. The CDR3 totals 14 residues. Germline V lookup: CDR1 MNHEY, CDR2 SVGAGI. Overall study findings and caveats: Of the top 100 tumor clones, median around 55 were in adjacent lung, some 29 among its top 100.

This sequence joins TRBV6-5 and TRBJ1-6; 8 bases are shared with TRBD1. Specimen: peripheral blood, collected before any cancer treatment. The clonotype originates from a male donor at least 60 years old with stage III squamous cell lung carcinoma. The CDR3 DNA reads TGTGCCAGCAGACCACAGGGGGTAGACTCCCCCCTCCACTTT. It is translated as CASRPQGVDSPLHF.